Given below is one TCR beta chain in context. Its specificity is not known. The record originates from a study of cytomegalovirus exposure and HLA in healthy donors. Study-wide findings and caveats: Researchers catalogued approximately 170 TCR beta chains as cytomegalovirus-associated.

PCR primers comprised 60 Vbeta and 13 Jbeta primers. Clones were read by immunoSEQ multiplex PCR, and TCRdb kept only the in-frame ones, dropping some. The sample includes under 110,000 clones, about three quarters of them seen just once. This CDR3 comprises 17 residues. CDR1 is SGHTA, CDR2 FQGNSA, per germline. V dropped 2 bases and J dropped 4; count of bases not matched to a gene: 7. The rearrangement joins TRBV7-2 to TRBJ2-1; 11 bases are shared with TRBD2. Sequenced: PBMCs. The sequence was collected from a woman in her fifties or sixties in good health and CMV-seropositive. The CDR3: CASSLRLAGGRYNEQFF. The CDR3 nucleotides read TGTGCCAGCAGCTTAAGGCTAGCGGGGGGCCGGTACAATGAGCAGTTCTTC.